The 28 T cell receptor beta chains below were found in one sample sequenced in a study of shared clonotypes between healthy human individuals. Selected positively for CCR7 and CD45RO-negative, naive CD8 cells excluded terminally differentiated effector memory CD45RA+ cells. Libraries were prepared by immunoSEQ multiplex PCR; TCRdb keeps only in-frame clonotypes and omits some of them. This sample has approximately 1.9 million clones, with roughly 93% found just once. Sequencing was carried out using naive CD8+ T cells from PBMCs. These receptors all stem from a man between 18 and 29 years old in good health. Some clones in this sample may be carry-over from other donors' samples.

The rearrangement uses TRBV28 and TRBJ2-3; D is perhaps TRBD2 (5 bases). CDR1 MDHEN and CDR2 SYDVKM come from the germline V gene. The CDR3 covers 15 residues. Trimming took off 1 base at V and 1 base at J, with 9 bases between the two ends. The CDR3 DNA reads TGTGCCAGCAGTTTATATCCCGGGGGCACAGATACGCAGTATTTT. Translation gives CASSLYPGGTDTQYF.

The chain is built from TRBV30 and TRBJ2-7; 7 nucleotides match TRBD1. The V and J ends lost 0 bases and 2 bases, in that order; junction bases with no gene match: 7. From germline, CDR1 is GTSNPN and CDR2 SVGIG (reference sequence). The CDR3 runs to 15 residues. CDR3 DNA sequence: TGTGCCTGGAGTGTTTATGACAGGGTCCCCTACGAGCAGTACTTC. Residues: CAWSVYDRVPYEQYF. The full variable domain, in which reference TRBV30 and TRBJ2-7 provide the parts outside the CDR3, is SQTIHQWPATLVQPVGSPLSLECTVEGTSNPNLYWYRQAAGRGLQLLFYSVGIGQISSEVPQNLSASRPQDRQFILSSKKLLLSDSGFYLCAWSVYDRVPYEQYFGPGTRLTVT.

The rearrangement links TRBV4-1 to TRBJ2-5; 9 bases line up with TRBD1. This CDR3 is built from 12 residues. Trimming at V came to 4 bases and at J to 7 bases, leaving 1 base not matched to a gene. CDR1 is MGHRA, CDR2 YSYEKL, per germline. CDR3 residues: CASSLTGGTQYF. CDR3 coding DNA: TGCGCCAGCAGCCTGACAGGGGGGACCCAGTACTTC.

CDR3 DNA sequence: TGTGCCAGTAGTATTTTGAGGTTCCCCGGGGCTGGCTACACCTTC. This gives the protein CASSILRFPGAGYTF. The chain combines TRBV19 with TRBJ1-2, with a possible D match to TRBD1 (5 bases). This CDR3 has 15 residues. The germline V gene encodes CDR1 LNHDA and CDR2 SQIVND (reference sequence). V dropped 3 bases and J dropped 7 bases, with 18 bases sitting between them.

Details on this clone: Other DNA sequences in the same sample also yield this CDR3. This sequence joins TRBV6-1 and TRBJ1-1; D uncertain. V lost 2 bases and J 2 bases, leaving 6 bases between the germline ends. CDR3 size: 13 residues. Per the germline V gene, CDR1 is MNHNS and CDR2 is SASEGT. As DNA, the CDR3 is TGTGCCAGCAGTGAATGGAGAAACACTGAAGCTTTCTTT. As protein: CASSEWRNTEAFF.

This clone was recorded only once. This chain connects TRBV4-3 to TRBJ2-7; 8 nucleotides agree with TRBD1. CDR1 and CDR2 (germline): LGHNA, YSLEER. V dropped 4 bases and J dropped 9; count of bases not matched to a gene: 8. CDR3 length: 13 amino acids. The CDR3 region is CASSRGQVDGQYF. DNA of the CDR3: TGCGCCAGCAGCCGGGGACAGGTCGATGGGCAGTACTTC.

The chain links TRBV5-8 to TRBJ1-5; no clear D. With 5 bases removed from V and 3 bases from J, the gap between germline ends came to 12 bases. The germline V gene has CDR1 SGHTS and CDR2 YDEGEE. This CDR3 region has 14 residues. CDR3 sequence: CASSLQAFNQPQHF. DNA of the CDR3: TGTGCCAGCAGTTTGCAGGCGTTCAATCAGCCCCAGCATTTT. The complete variable domain, with remaining parts taken from reference TRBV5-8 and TRBJ1-5, reads EAGVTQSPTHLIKTRGQQATLRCSPISGHTSVYWYQQALGLGLQFLLWYDEGEERNRGNFPPRFSGRQFPNYSSELNVNALELEDSALYLCASSLQAFNQPQHFGDGTRLSIL.

The gene calls are TRBV5-8 and TRBJ2-6; D is ambiguous. Trimming stripped 5 bases from V and 0 bases from J, with 9 bases between. Looked up from germline, CDR1 is SGHTS and CDR2 is YDEGEE. The CDR3 consists of 15 residues. Written as DNA, the CDR3 is TGTGCCAGCAGTTCATCCCTCTCTGGGGCCAACGTCCTGACTTTC. Protein: CASSSSLSGANVLTF.

J is TRBJ2-1 and V is TRBV11-3; D is unclear. Per germline, CDR1 SGHNT and CDR2 YENEEA. The length of the CDR3 is 15 residues. V was shortened by 2 bases and J by 2 bases, with 10 bases between the two germline ends. CDR3 in amino acids: CASSLSNSPYNEQFF. The CDR3 nucleotides read TGTGCCAGCAGCTTAAGTAACAGCCCCTACAATGAGCAGTTCTTC.

The chain recombines TRBV9 with TRBJ2-7, with 9 bases lining up with TRBD2. CDR1 SGDLS and CDR2 YYNGEE come from the germline V gene. The junction had 5 bases not matched to a gene; V was cut back by 0 bases and J by 7 bases. CDR3 length: 14 residues. CDR3 amino acids: CASSVGTSEREQYF. The CDR3 DNA is TGTGCCAGCAGCGTAGGGACTAGCGAGCGAGAGCAGTACTTC.

V and J are TRBV7-9 and TRBJ2-7; 9 bases align to TRBD1. Germline values: CDR1 SEHNR, CDR2 FQNEAQ (reference sequence). Losses at the gene ends were 7 bases for V and 1 base for J; bases not matched to a gene: 5. The length of the CDR3 is 14 residues. CDR3 residues: CASTGGQGSYEQYF. The CDR3 DNA is TGTGCCAGCACCGGAGGACAGGGGTCCTACGAGCAGTACTTC.

The chain couples TRBV7-9 to TRBJ2-7; no clear D. Trimming removed 5 bases from V and 3 bases from J, with 20 bases in between. This CDR3 is 16 amino acids long. Germline V gene sequence: CDR1 SEHNR, CDR2 FQNEAQ (reference sequence). Written as DNA, the CDR3 is TGTGCCAGCAGCGATCCCGGAGTCGCAGGTAGCTACGAGCAGTACTTC. Its protein is CASSDPGVAGSYEQYF.

A remark on this clone: The sample holds other DNA sequences that translate to the same CDR3. The chain joins TRBV4-1 to TRBJ2-7; 9 bases align to TRBD1. Trimming cost V 4 bases and J 3 bases; bases outside gene matches: 4. The germline V gene encodes CDR1 MGHRA and CDR2 YSYEKL. The CDR3 spans 14 residues. CDR3: CASSPGQGDYEQYF. Written as DNA, the CDR3 is TGCGCCAGCAGCCCGGGACAGGGAGACTACGAGCAGTACTTC.

This rearrangement joins TRBV5-6 to TRBJ1-2; tentative D call: TRBD1 (5 bases). Germline V gene sequence: CDR1 SGHDT, CDR2 YYEEEE. Trimming shortened V by 4 bases and J by 6 bases, and 19 bases separated the two germline ends. This CDR3 has 15 amino acids. The chain's CDR3 is CASSPYPGGGNGYTF. For the CDR3, the DNA is TGTGCCAGCAGCCCTTACCCCGGGGGAGGTAATGGCTACACCTTC.

The chain combines TRBV4-1 with TRBJ1-1; no firm D call. The CDR3 length is 15 residues. CDR1 MGHRA and CDR2 YSYEKL come from the germline V gene. Trimming left V 0 bases short and J 1 base short, with 9 bases between. The CDR3 DNA sequence: TGCGCCAGCAGCCAAGACGGGCAGCCGAACACTGAAGCTTTCTTT. Translated: CASSQDGQPNTEAFF.

This chain connects TRBV13 to TRBJ1-4; possible D gene TRBD1, 5 bases. The germline gives CDR1 PRHDT, CDR2 FYEKMQ (reference sequence). CDR3 length: 16 amino acids. Trimming removed 5 bases from V and 0 bases from J, with 13 bases in between. CDR3 coding DNA: TGTGCCAGCAGCCCCGGGACCCCAGCAACTAATGAAAAACTGTTTTTT. Amino acids: CASSPGTPATNEKLFF.

This chain connects TRBV18 to TRBJ1-1; possibly TRBD1 for D (5 bases). Trimming left V 6 bases short and J 8 bases short, with 10 bases between. Per the germline V gene, CDR1 is KGHSH and CDR2 is LQKENI. This CDR3 region has 11 residues. The CDR3 loop is CASSGTGEAFF. The DNA of the CDR3 is TGTGCCAGCTCGGGGACGGGGGAAGCTTTCTTT.

This chain uses TRBV28 with TRBJ2-4; possible D gene TRBD2, 6 bases. The CDR3 runs 17 residues. Trimming removed 5 bases from V and 0 bases from J, with 17 bases in between. Germline CDR1 and CDR2: MDHEN and SYDVKM. The CDR3 reads CASSPRGSGLAKNIQYF. The CDR3, as DNA: TGTGCCAGCAGTCCCCGAGGGAGCGGGTTAGCCAAAAACATTCAGTACTTC.

The genes are TRBV6-6 and TRBJ2-7; 10 nucleotides line up with TRBD1. The germline V gene encodes CDR1 MNHNY and CDR2 SVGAGI (reference sequence). J lost 2 bases, V lost 6 bases, and 7 bases had no gene match. There are 15 residues in the CDR3. The CDR3 DNA follows: TGTGCCAGCAGCCTCGACAGGGGGCCACCCTACGAGCAGTACTTC. Translated, it gives CASSLDRGPPYEQYF.

The rearrangement uses TRBV9 and TRBJ2-3; unclear D gene. V lost 0 bases, J lost 1 base, and 9 bases lay in between. CDR1 and CDR2 (germline): SGDLS, YYNGEE. The CDR3 extends over 15 amino acids. For the CDR3, the DNA is TGTGCCAGCAGCGTAGATACCGGAGGCACAGATACGCAGTATTTT. This gives the protein CASSVDTGGTDTQYF.

The rearrangement uses TRBV2 and TRBJ2-5; D might be TRBD1 or TRBD2, each matching 5 bases. Per the germline V gene, CDR1 is SNHLY and CDR2 is FYNNEI. The V end was cut by 2 bases, the J end by 0 bases, with 10 bases between. CDR3 length: 15 amino acids. CDR3 nucleotides: TGTGCCAGCAGTGAACCCGGGACGTACCAAGAGACCCAGTACTTC. Amino acid sequence: CASSEPGTYQETQYF.

CDR3 region: CASSLIKADTQYF. The CDR3 nucleotides are TGTGCCAGCAGCTTAATAAAGGCAGATACGCAGTATTTT. This sequence joins TRBV7-3 and TRBJ2-3; D not certain. The CDR3 is 13 residues long. The germline CDR1 and CDR2 sequences are SGHTA and FQGTGA. V was trimmed by 1 base and J by 4 bases, leaving 6 bases between them.

J is TRBJ2-5 and V is TRBV7-9; D is undetermined. CDR1 is SEHNR and CDR2 is FQNEAQ in the germline V gene (reference sequence). Trimming removed 0 bases at V and 4 bases at J, with 12 bases between. There are 15 residues in the CDR3. CDR3 coding DNA: TGTGCCAGCAGCTTAGCGAGGCAGGAGATAGAGACCCAGTACTTC. Translating gives CASSLARQEIETQYF. Looking up the rest from reference TRBV7-9 and TRBJ2-5 gives the full variable domain: DTGVSQNPRHKITKRGQNVTFRCDPISEHNRLYWYRQTLGQGPEFLTYFQNEAQLEKSRLLSDRFSAERPKGSFSTLEIQRTEQGDSAMYLCASSLARQEIETQYFGPGTRLLVL.

The chain links TRBV2 to TRBJ1-1, with D hard to call. The germline V and J ends were trimmed by 2 bases and 1 base, with 5 bases remaining between them. Germline V gene sequence: CDR1 SNHLY, CDR2 FYNNEI. The CDR3 is 13 residues long. CDR3 amino acids: CASSESGNTEAFF. For the CDR3, the DNA is TGTGCCAGCAGTGAATCAGGGAACACTGAAGCTTTCTTT.

This clone was seen only once. This sequence joins TRBV29-1 and TRBJ2-4; 11 positions agree with TRBD1. Germline loops: CDR1 SQVTM, CDR2 ANQGSEA. Trimming removed 7 bases from V and 7 bases from J; junction bases left unmatched: 6. The CDR3 runs to 13 residues. The CDR3 loop reads CSARDRGKNIQYF. For the CDR3, the DNA is TGCAGCGCCAGGGACAGGGGGAAGAACATTCAGTACTTC.

As DNA, the CDR3 is TGTGCCAGCAGCGGAGGGGTTCGAGATACGCAGTATTTT. Translation gives CASSGGVRDTQYF. This rearrangement joins TRBV7-8 to TRBJ2-3; tentative D call: TRBD2 (6 bases). The germline gives CDR1 SGHVS, CDR2 FQNEAQ. The length of the CDR3 is 13 residues. Trimming took off 5 bases at V and 5 bases at J, with 11 bases between the two ends.

DNA for the CDR3: TGCGCCAGCAGCACCTCCAGCTCCTACGAGCAGTACTTC. Translating gives CASSTSSSYEQYF. The chain employs TRBV4-1 and TRBJ2-7, with D hard to call. The CDR3 covers 13 residues. V lost 5 bases and J 0 bases, leaving 8 bases between the germline ends. CDR1 and CDR2 from the germline V gene are MGHRA and YSYEKL.

This clone occurred once. The chain recombines TRBV27 with TRBJ2-1, with a possible D match to TRBD2 (6 bases). The CDR3 consists of 14 residues. Germline V gene lookup returns CDR1 MNHEY and CDR2 SMNVEV (reference sequence). Trimming took off 0 bases at V and 7 bases at J, with 10 bases between the two ends. The CDR3 region is CASSLSGGINEQFF. In nucleotides, the CDR3 is TGTGCCAGCAGTTTATCGGGCGGGATTAATGAGCAGTTCTTC.